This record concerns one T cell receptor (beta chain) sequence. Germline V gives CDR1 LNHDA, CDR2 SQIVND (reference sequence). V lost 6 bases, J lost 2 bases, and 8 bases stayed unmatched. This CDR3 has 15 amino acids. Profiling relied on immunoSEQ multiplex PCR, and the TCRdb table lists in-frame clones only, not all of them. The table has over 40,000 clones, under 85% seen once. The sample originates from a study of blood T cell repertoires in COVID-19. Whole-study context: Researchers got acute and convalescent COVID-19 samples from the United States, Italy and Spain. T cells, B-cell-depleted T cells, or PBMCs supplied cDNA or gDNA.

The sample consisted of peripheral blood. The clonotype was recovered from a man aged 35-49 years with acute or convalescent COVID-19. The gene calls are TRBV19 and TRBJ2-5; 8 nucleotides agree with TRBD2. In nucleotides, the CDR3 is TGTGCCAGTAGACCAGAACTAGCGGAGCAAGAGACCCAGTACTTC. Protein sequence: CASRPELAEQETQYF.